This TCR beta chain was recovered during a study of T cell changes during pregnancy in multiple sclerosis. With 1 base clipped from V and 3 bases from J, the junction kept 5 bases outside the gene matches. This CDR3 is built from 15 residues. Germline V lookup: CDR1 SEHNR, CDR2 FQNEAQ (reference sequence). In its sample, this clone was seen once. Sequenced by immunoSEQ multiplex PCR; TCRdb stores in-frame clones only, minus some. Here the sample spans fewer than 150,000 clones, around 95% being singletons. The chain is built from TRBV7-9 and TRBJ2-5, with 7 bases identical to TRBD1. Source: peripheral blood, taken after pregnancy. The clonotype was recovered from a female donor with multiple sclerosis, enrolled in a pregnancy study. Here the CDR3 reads CASSLGQGIEETQYF. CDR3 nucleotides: TGTGCCAGCAGCTTAGGACAGGGAATCGAAGAGACCCAGTACTTC. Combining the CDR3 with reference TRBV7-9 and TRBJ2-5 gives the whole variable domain DTGVSQNPRHKITKRGQNVTFRCDPISEHNRLYWYRQTLGQGPEFLTYFQNEAQLEKSRLLSDRFSAERPKGSFSTLEIQRTEQGDSAMYLCASSLGQGIEETQYFGPGTRLLVL.